This T cell receptor (beta chain) was sequenced for a study of shared clonotypes between healthy human individuals. Background on the study: Per donor, CD8 memory used one plate, CD8 naive used two, CD4 memory used three and CD4 naive used three.

Produced via immunoSEQ multiplex PCR; TCRdb's table is partial and in-frame only. In the table there are about 680,000 clones, 92% of which are singletons. Deletions cut 0 bases from V and 6 bases from J, with 6 bases between. The CDR3 runs 12 residues. The germline CDR1 and CDR2 sequences are GTSNPN and SVGIG (reference sequence). Naivety among CD8 cells was defined by CD45RO negativity and positive CCR7 selection, thereby excluding terminally differentiated effector memory CD45RA+ cells. The TCR comes from a man younger than 45 in good health. Material for sequencing was naive CD8+ T cells sorted from blood. The V call is TRBV30, the J call TRBJ2-1; D remains ambiguous. Here the CDR3 reads CAWSVYRNEQFF. The CDR3 coding sequence is TGTGCCTGGAGTGTTTATCGCAATGAGCAGTTCTTC.